This T cell receptor beta chain appears in the sequencing data of a study of cytomegalovirus exposure and HLA in healthy donors. In the study overall: It was reported in a later analysis that the same platform had been used for the 120 or so validation repertoires as for the approximately 730 first-cohort repertoires.

Germline CDR1 reads MNHNS; CDR2 reads SASEGT. The CDR3 adds up to 13 amino acids, both ends counted. The assay was immunoSEQ multiplex PCR, and TCRdb's table has in-frame clones only and misses some. The sample carries about 150,000 clones, approximately 84% recorded once. The donors were members of the validation cohort, which comprised roughly 130 subjects and was separate from the first cohort of 666 subjects. Overall study results and limits: In vitro confirmation showed a few CMV-associated chains to be CMV antigen specific.

Worth noting for this clone: What it recognizes is unknown. The limits of the CDR3 on the DNA are not certain, so only TCRdb's listed CDR3 is given.

This chain uses TRBV6-1 with TRBJ1-2. This clonotype was sampled from a man under 40 in good health and CMV-seropositive. The material sequenced was PBMCs. The CDR3 reads CASILEITYGYTF.